A single sample gave rise to the 22 T cell receptor beta chains below, sequenced in a study of blood T cell repertoires in COVID-19. Profiling relied on immunoSEQ multiplex PCR, and the TCRdb table lists in-frame clones only, not all of them. The profile shows about 300,000 clones, 80% to 95% of them singletons. Material for sequencing was peripheral blood. Receptor source: a woman in her twenties or thirties with COVID-19, enrolled during active disease.

This clone appeared once. CDR3 protein: CASSIESGKRTGELFF. Here the CDR3 DNA reads TGTGCCAGTAGTATAGAGAGCGGGAAGCGCACCGGGGAGCTGTTTTTT. The gene calls are TRBV19 and TRBJ2-2, with 7 bases aligning to TRBD2. After removal of 0 bases from V and 4 bases from J, the junction contained 5 bases not matched to a gene. CDR1 is LNHDA and CDR2 is SQIVND in the germline V gene (reference sequence). The CDR3 runs to 16 residues.

V gene TRBV19 combines with J gene TRBJ2-3; 9 positions match TRBD2. The CDR3 is 16 amino acids. The J segment lost 4 bases and the V segment lost 4 bases, leaving 9 bases of the junction unmatched. Germline CDR1 reads LNHDA; CDR2 reads SQIVND (reference sequence). The CDR3 nucleotides are TGTGCCAGTAGTAAGGAGGCTAGCGGGAAGGCAGATACGCAGTATTTT. This encodes CASSKEASGKADTQYF.

Remarks on this clone: Other DNA sequences from this sample encode an identical CDR3 as well. V gene TRBV12-3 or TRBV12-4 combines with J gene TRBJ1-1; D call uncertain. This CDR3 spans 13 amino acids. V was pared by 3 bases and J by 2 bases, with 7 bases between. The CDR3 sequence: CASSFSGNTEAFF. Written as DNA, the CDR3 is TGTGCCAGCAGTTTCTCGGGAAACACTGAAGCTTTCTTT.

The chain uses TRBV5-1 and TRBJ1-6, with 7 nucleotides matching TRBD1. The CDR3 runs to 16 residues. The germline V gene has CDR1 SGHRS and CDR2 YFSETQ. V trimming: 0 bases; J trimming: 5 bases; junction bases outside the gene matches: 5. The CDR3 nucleotides are TGCGCCAGCAGCTTGGGGTCGGGACAGCATAATTCACCCCTCCACTTT. As protein: CASSLGSGQHNSPLHF.

This chain joins TRBV28 and TRBJ1-1, with 9 bases matching TRBD1. V was clipped by 4 bases and J by 8 bases; unmatched bases: 11. The CDR3 runs to 15 residues. CDR1 and CDR2 (germline): MDHEN, SYDVKM. CDR3 DNA: TGTGCCAGCAGTTCCCATACAGGGGGCGTGGGGGAAGCTTTCTTT. This sequence encodes CASSSHTGGVGEAFF.

The CDR3 reads CASSQGQGPHSPLHF. The CDR3 region has the DNA TGTGCCAGTAGTCAAGGGCAGGGGCCACATTCACCCCTCCACTTT. The chain carries TRBV19 and TRBJ1-6, with D tentatively TRBD1 (6 bases). Germline V gene sequence: CDR1 LNHDA, CDR2 SQIVND (reference sequence). The germline V and J ends were trimmed by 5 bases and 8 bases, with 16 bases remaining between them. The CDR3 loop spans 15 amino acids.

V usage is TRBV7-8 and J usage is TRBJ2-7; 11 nucleotides match TRBD2. The germline V gene has CDR1 SGHVS and CDR2 FQNEAQ. V shed 5 bases, J shed 4 bases, and the junction held 10 bases outside the gene matches. This CDR3 is 16 amino acids long. CDR3 sequence reads: CASSNTRIAGGYEQYF. The CDR3 nucleotides read TGTGCCAGCAGCAACACCCGAATAGCGGGAGGGTACGAGCAGTACTTC.

This sequence joins TRBV11-2 and TRBJ2-2; D not certain. Germline CDR1 and CDR2: SGHAT and FQNNGV. This CDR3 is built from 13 residues. Trimming pared 2 bases from V and 4 bases from J, leaving 5 bases between. The CDR3 spells CASSLQVTGELFF. The CDR3 nucleotides are TGTGCCAGCAGCTTACAGGTCACCGGGGAGCTGTTTTTT.

This clone was counted a single time. V usage is TRBV18 and J usage is TRBJ2-1, with 8 bases matching TRBD2. With V trimmed by 3 bases and J by 3 bases, 7 bases remained unmatched. The V gene's germline CDR1 is KGHSH and CDR2 LQKENI. This CDR3 spans 16 amino acids. The CDR3 region has the DNA TGTGCCAGCTCACCCTACACGGGAGGGAACTACAATGAGCAGTTCTTC. This encodes CASSPYTGGNYNEQFF.

The chain joins TRBV9 to TRBJ1-2; TRBD1 agrees at 7 bases. The CDR3 consists of 16 residues. Trimming took 0 bases from V and 3 from J; bases not matched to a gene: 8. Looked up from germline, CDR1 is SGDLS and CDR2 is YYNGEE. The CDR3 DNA sequence: TGTGCCAGCAGCGTAGGAGACAGGGTGGACTACTATGGCTACACCTTC. It yields the protein CASSVGDRVDYYGYTF.

The chain couples TRBV18 to TRBJ1-4; 8 bases map to TRBD1. CDR1 KGHSH and CDR2 LQKENI come from the germline V gene. V trimming: 1 base; J trimming: 3 bases; junction bases outside the gene matches: 10. This CDR3 is built from 18 residues. For the CDR3, the DNA is TGTGCCAGCTCACCACTTTCGGGACAGGTTTTAGCTAATGAAAAACTGTTTTTT. Translated, it gives CASSPLSGQVLANEKLFF.

The chain is built from TRBV11-2 and TRBJ2-2; 14 bases align to TRBD2. V lost 5 bases and J lost 3; bases outside the gene matches: 5. The CDR3 consists of 17 residues. Germline V gene sequence: CDR1 SGHAT, CDR2 FQNNGV. CDR3 region: CASSMTSGRDYTGELFF. CDR3 bases: TGTGCCAGCAGCATGACTAGCGGGAGGGATTACACCGGGGAGCTGTTTTTT. Together with reference TRBV11-2 and TRBJ2-2, the CDR3 gives the full variable domain: EAGVAQSPRYKIIEKRQSVAFWCNPISGHATLYWYQQILGQGPKLLIQFQNNGVVDDSQLPKDRFSAERLKGVDSTLKIQPAKLEDSAVYLCASSMTSGRDYTGELFFGEGSRLTVL.

The chain uses TRBV29-1 and TRBJ1-1; TRBD1 matches 11 bases. Unmatched junction bases numbered 5, after V lost 3 bases and J lost 5 bases. Germline V gives CDR1 SQVTM, CDR2 ANQGSEA. The CDR3 is 14 residues long. The CDR3 bases are TGCAGCGTTGAGAGGGACAGGGGGAGTACTGAAGCTTTCTTT. As protein: CSVERDRGSTEAFF.

The chain recombines TRBV10-2 with TRBJ1-6, with 8 bases lining up with TRBD1. This CDR3 has 17 residues. Germline V gene lookup returns CDR1 WSHSY and CDR2 SAAADI. J lost 1 base, V lost 2 bases, and 4 bases had no gene match. CDR3 coding DNA: TGCGCCAGCAGTGAGCCGACAGGGGCATCCTATAATTCACCCCTCCACTTT. Translated: CASSEPTGASYNSPLHF.

This clone was seen once. The junction shows a germline mismatch at one end, possibly a read error. The V and J genes are TRBV6-1 and TRBJ2-1, with a weak D call TRBD2 (6 bases). The germline V gene encodes CDR1 MNHNS and CDR2 SASEGT. There are 15 residues in the CDR3. CDR3 sequence reads: CASSKASSVYNEQFF. CDR3 in DNA: TGTGCCAGCAGTAAAGCGTCTAGCGTTTACAATGAGCAGTTCTTC.

The chain uses TRBV7-9 and TRBJ2-1; 10 nucleotides match TRBD1. J was trimmed by 9 bases and V by 5 bases; bases with no gene match: 13. This CDR3 comprises 16 residues. CDR1 SEHNR and CDR2 FQNEAQ come from the germline V gene (reference sequence). The CDR3 bases are TGTGCCAGCAGCCCCGGGGGGGACAGGGGACGTAGTGAGCAGTTCTTC. It specifies CASSPGGDRGRSEQFF.

This chain joins TRBV25-1 and TRBJ1-3; maybe TRBD1 (6 bases). Trimming removed 0 bases from V and 2 bases from J, with 8 bases in between. The length of the CDR3 is 15 residues. The germline V gene encodes CDR1 MGHDK and CDR2 SYGVNS. CDR3 nucleotide sequence: TGTGCCAGCAGTGAATACGGGACAACTGGAAACACCATATATTTT. Protein product: CASSEYGTTGNTIYF.

The gene calls are TRBV24-1 and TRBJ1-5; D remains ambiguous. This CDR3 is 13 amino acids long. V was trimmed by 7 bases and J by 2 bases, leaving 8 bases between them. Germline CDR1 and CDR2: KGHDR and SFDVKD. The CDR3 region is CATSIQGNQPQHF. In nucleotides, the CDR3 is TGTGCCACCAGCATCCAGGGCAATCAGCCCCAGCATTTT.

This chain links TRBV7-9 with TRBJ2-7, with TRBD2 identical over 8 bases. With V trimmed by 0 bases and J by 4 bases, 5 bases remained unmatched. Germline CDR1 SEHNR, CDR2 FQNEAQ (reference sequence). The CDR3 runs 15 residues. In DNA, the CDR3 is TGTGCCAGCAGCTTAGCGGCCGGGAGGGCTTACGAGCAGTACTTC. Residues: CASSLAAGRAYEQYF.

The chain carries TRBV27 and TRBJ1-2; 10 bases match TRBD1. Germline V gene sequence: CDR1 MNHEY, CDR2 SMNVEV (reference sequence). Trimming removed 7 bases from V and 7 bases from J; junction bases left unmatched: 12. This CDR3 contains 15 residues. The CDR3 DNA reads as TGTGCCAGCATCGCATGGAGACAGGGGGCGCCTGGCTACACCTTC. Translated: CASIAWRQGAPGYTF.

This clone occurred once. The chain recombines TRBV5-5 with TRBJ1-1; D is perhaps TRBD1 (6 bases). V lost 2 bases and J 7 bases, leaving 9 bases between the germline ends. The CDR3 loop spans 12 amino acids. Germline assignment: CDR1 SGHKS and CDR2 YYEKEE (reference sequence). CDR3 residues: CASSFSGDEAFF. The CDR3, as DNA: TGTGCCAGCAGCTTTTCAGGGGATGAAGCTTTCTTT.

V usage is TRBV6-1 and J usage is TRBJ2-7; 13 bases line up with TRBD2. The CDR3 is 15 amino acids. Germline lookup yields CDR1 MNHNS and CDR2 SASEGT. With 3 bases clipped from V and 3 bases from J, the junction kept 2 bases outside the gene matches. The CDR3 loop reads CASSEGTSGIYEQYF. The CDR3 region has the DNA TGTGCCAGCAGTGAGGGGACTAGCGGGATCTACGAGCAGTACTTC.